The following is a T cell receptor (beta chain) sequence with its context. This entry is derived from a study of patients and donors after allogeneic stem cell transplantation. TCRdb reprocessed the RT-PCR reads via MiXCR and lists one record per CDR3 protein. The repertoire holds about 960,000 distinct CDR3 sequences, with roughly 18% as singletons. The receptor comes from a human donor who was either an allogeneic HSCT recipient or a stem cell or donor lymphocyte infusion donor (not recorded which). It is not recorded whose cells these are; they may come from a transplant donor. Source material: blood, either unsorted or a sorted T cell fraction (not recorded which).

The CDR3 region is CASNGGGGPAFYEQYF. The CDR3 nucleotides read TGTGCCAGCAACGGGGGGGGAGGGCCCGCGTTCTACGAGCAGTACTTC. This chain links TRBV6-1 with TRBJ2-7; TRBD2 matches at 8 bases. The germline V gene has CDR1 MNHNS and CDR2 SASEGT. The CDR3 runs to 16 residues. J gave up 3 bases and V 7 bases, and 14 bases lay outside the gene matches.